Below, 9 T cell receptor beta chains from the same sample are listed, as sequenced in a study of blood T cells in healthy people across ages. Combining a sample-barcoded 5' primer with a J-beta primer mix, a second PCR ran for roughly 7 to 11 cycles. TCRdb redid the calling of the 5' RACE reads with MiXCR, one entry per CDR3 protein. This table has hundreds of thousands of distinct CDR3 sequences, approximately 52% appearing once. Sequenced input: blood. Receptors were obtained from a woman older than 75 in good health.

The V call is TRBV6-5, the J call TRBJ1-2; a possible D gene is TRBD1 (5 bases). Germline CDR1 is MNHEY and CDR2 is SVGAGI. The CDR3 has 13 residues. V lost 6 bases to trimming and J lost 2 bases, with 10 bases between them. This chain's CDR3 is CASRRRDNYGYTF. The DNA for the CDR3 is TGTGCCAGCAGACGCCGGGACAACTATGGCTACACCTTC.

This clonotype appeared once. The chain joins TRBV7-2 to TRBJ2-5; 7 bases are shared with TRBD2. The J call could be wrong; TRBJ2-7 is a better fit for the DNA end. Germline V gene lookup returns CDR1 SGHTA and CDR2 FQGNSA. The CDR3 extends over 14 amino acids. The CDR3 sequence is CASSLGEGGGEQYF. Here the CDR3 DNA reads TGTGCCAGCAGCTTAGGTGAGGGCGGGGGCGAGCAGTACTTC.

Worth noting for this clonotype: Being one base from a much bigger clone, this may be a read error. This chain uses TRBV4-2 with TRBJ2-7; D may be TRBD2 (6 bases). V lost 0 bases and J lost 7, with 22 bases in between. This CDR3 has 17 residues. Germline assignment: CDR1 LGHNA and CDR2 YNFKEQ. CDR3 DNA: TGTGCCAGCAGCCAAGAAGGCACCGCTAGCGTCCGGAATGAGCAGTACTTC. As protein: CASSQEGTASVRNEQYF.

This clonotype has a count of ten or more. The chain carries TRBV5-5 and TRBJ2-3; D is unresolved. The CDR3 has 13 residues. Germline V gene lookup returns CDR1 SGHKS and CDR2 YYEKEE (reference sequence). Trimming shortened V by 0 bases and J by 7 bases, and 9 bases separated the two germline ends. The CDR3: CASSLAGGHTQYF. The CDR3 nucleotides read TGTGCCAGCAGCTTGGCAGGCGGCCATACGCAGTATTTT.

The chain recombines TRBV18 with TRBJ2-5; tentatively, D is TRBD2 (6 bases). Trimming took off 11 bases at V and 1 base at J, with 11 bases between the two ends. The germline V gene has CDR1 KGHSH and CDR2 LQKENI. This CDR3 has 12 amino acids. This chain's CDR3 is CAGRDSQETQYF. The CDR3, as DNA: TGTGCCGGTCGGGACTCCCAAGAGACCCAGTACTTC.

This clonotype came up a few times. The V gene is TRBV12-3 or TRBV12-4, the J gene TRBJ2-6; D is unresolved. V was trimmed by 4 bases and J by 3 bases, leaving 4 bases between them. This CDR3 comprises 13 residues. The CDR3 DNA reads as TGTGCCAGCAGTTACGTTGGGGCCAACGTCCTGACTTTC. This encodes CASSYVGANVLTF.

V is TRBV5-1 and J is TRBJ2-1; no clear D. V was trimmed by 3 bases and J by 11 bases, leaving 12 bases between them. Germline V gives CDR1 SGHRS, CDR2 YFSETQ. The CDR3 length is 12 residues. CDR3 amino acids: CASSSPVTKQFF. For the CDR3, the DNA is TGCGCCAGCAGCTCCCCCGTCACTAAGCAGTTCTTC.

This chain uses TRBV6-6 with TRBJ1-2, with D hard to call. With 7 bases removed from V and 10 bases from J, the gap between germline ends came to 13 bases. In germline, CDR1 is MNHNY, CDR2 SVGAGI (reference sequence). This CDR3 has 11 residues. CDR3 DNA sequence: TGTGCCAGCACCACTGACCGAATCTACACCTTC. This encodes CASTTDRIYTF.

The chain combines TRBV7-6 with TRBJ2-7; a possible D gene is TRBD2 (5 bases). Deletions cut 5 bases from V and 2 bases from J, with 10 bases between. CDR1 is SGHVS and CDR2 is FNYEAQ in the germline V gene. The CDR3 sequence is 13 residues long. Written as DNA, the CDR3 is TGTGCCAGCAGCGTAACTAGTCCCTACGAGCAGTACTTC. This gives the protein CASSVTSPYEQYF.